This T cell receptor (beta chain) was sequenced in a study of T cells after yellow fever vaccination. Study in general: Fractions of low cell number were prepared using SMART-Seq v4 Ultra Low Input.

TCRdb reprocessed the 5' RACE reads with MiXCR, giving one entry per CDR3 protein. The data contain just under 600,000 distinct CDR3 sequences, 13% of them singletons. This clonotype came up a few times. Its antigen is not known. From germline, CDR1 is PRHDT and CDR2 FYEKMQ (reference sequence). The V segment lost 5 bases and the J segment 1 base; nucleotides outside the gene matches: 7. The CDR3 covers 15 residues. Points from the study as a whole: Weaker, the secondary response peaked sooner, at day 5 versus 15. Boosting was followed by the reappearance of most primary-vaccination clones (around 96% CD4, 85% to 90% CD8).

The material was PBMCs, obtained on the day of the yellow fever booster vaccination. This chain uses TRBV13 with TRBJ2-5, with TRBD2 identical over 7 bases. The sequence derives from a man aged 25-40 years who received the YFV17D yellow fever vaccine. The CDR3 region has the DNA TGTGCCAGCAGCCGACGGCCGGGAGGCCAAGAGACCCAGTACTTC. Amino acid sequence: CASSRRPGGQETQYF.